Shown below are 17 T cell receptor beta chains from a single sample sequenced in a study of cytomegalovirus exposure and HLA in healthy donors. With 60 Vbeta and 13 Jbeta primers, the PCR was carried out. Sequencing used immunoSEQ multiplex PCR; TCRdb keeps in-frame clones, though not all of them. Counted here are about 220,000 clones, 76% occurring once; the ten biggest clones make up over 0.55%. Sequences were obtained from PBMCs. Receptors originate from a man aged 18-30 years in good health and CMV-seronegative.

The V and J genes are TRBV6-5 and TRBJ1-5, with TRBD1 as a possible D gene (5 bases). The CDR3 contains 15 residues. The germline V gene has CDR1 MNHEY and CDR2 SVGAGI. V was cut by 5 bases and J by 2 bases, with 13 bases left in between. The CDR3 loop is CASSALGAGNQPQHF. CDR3 DNA sequence: TGTGCCAGCAGTGCCTTAGGGGCCGGCAATCAGCCCCAGCATTTT.

This chain connects TRBV6-5 to TRBJ2-5; possibly TRBD1 for D (6 bases). The J call is in doubt because the DNA end fits TRBJ2-7 better. Germline V gives CDR1 MNHEY, CDR2 SVGAGI. CDR3 length: 15 residues. The CDR3 here is CASSYSIQGMYEQYF. The CDR3 DNA is TGTGCCAGCAGTTACTCGATCCAGGGGATGTACGAGCAGTACTTC.

The chain is built from TRBV5-4 and TRBJ2-3; D might be TRBD1 (5 bases). CDR1 is SGHNT, CDR2 YYREEE, per germline (reference sequence). The CDR3 spans 16 residues. Deletions cut 1 base from V and 2 bases from J, with 14 bases between. The CDR3 bases are TGTGCCAGCAGCTTGTCATTGACAGAGTACACAGATACGCAGTATTTT. It encodes CASSLSLTEYTDTQYF. Based on the CDR3 plus reference TRBV5-4 and TRBJ2-3, the full variable domain is ETGVTQSPTHLIKTRGQQVTLRCSSQSGHNTVSWYQQALGQGPQFIFQYYREEENGRGNFPPRFSGLQFPNYSSELNVNALELDDSALYLCASSLSLTEYTDTQYFGPGTRLTVL.

This clone has only one observation. The chain is built from TRBV10-3 and TRBJ2-7, with 7 bases aligning to TRBD1. The length of the CDR3 is 14 residues. In germline, CDR1 is ENHRY, CDR2 SYGVKD. Losses at the gene ends were 6 bases for V and 10 bases for J; bases not matched to a gene: 15. CDR3 protein: CAISGHDREGHQYF. DNA of the CDR3: TGTGCCATCAGCGGACACGACAGGGAAGGTCATCAGTACTTC.

On this clone: Other DNA sequences in the same sample also yield this CDR3. The chain carries TRBV11-2 and TRBJ2-5; D unclear. Germline CDR1 SGHAT, CDR2 FQNNGV. V was trimmed by 5 bases and J by 2 bases, leaving 3 bases between them. This CDR3 comprises 11 residues. Here the CDR3 DNA reads TGTGCCAGCAGCCCACAAGAGACCCAGTACTTC. Its translation is CASSPQETQYF.

The chain has TRBV7-2 and TRBJ2-5; possibly TRBD2 for D (5 bases). Trimming took off 4 bases at V and 2 bases at J, with 11 bases between the two ends. The CDR3 is 14 residues long. Germline lookup yields CDR1 SGHTA and CDR2 FQGNSA. The DNA for the CDR3 is TGTGCCAGCAGCTCAAGACGGGGACAAGAGACCCAGTACTTC. Translated: CASSSRRGQETQYF. Filled out from reference TRBV7-2 and TRBJ2-5, the complete variable domain reads GAGVSQSPSNKVTEKGKDVELRCDPISGHTALYWYRQSLGQGLEFLIYFQGNSAPDKSGLPSDRFSAERTGGSVSTLTIQRTQQEDSAVYLCASSSRRGQETQYFGPGTRLLVL.

The J gene is TRBJ2-5, the V gene TRBV2, with D possibly TRBD1 on 6 matching bases. The germline gives CDR1 SNHLY, CDR2 FYNNEI. Between the trimmed V and J ends, which lost 6 bases and 5 bases, there was a span of 16 bases. The CDR3 is 14 amino acids. The CDR3 is CASRGMTGRETQYF. CDR3 sequence (DNA): TGTGCCAGCAGGGGGATGACAGGAAGGGAGACCCAGTACTTC.

The V gene is TRBV6-6, the J gene TRBJ1-3, with TRBD1 as a possible D gene (5 bases). This CDR3 has 14 amino acids. Germline values: CDR1 MNHNY, CDR2 SVGAGI (reference sequence). The V and J ends lost 2 bases and 2 bases respectively, with 7 bases between them. CDR3 bases: TGTGCCAGCAGTTACCCGGACACTGGAAACACCATATATTTT. Protein product: CASSYPDTGNTIYF.

The CDR3: CASTVAGTIEQYF. The CDR3, as DNA: TGTGCCAGCACTGTAGCGGGGACAATCGAGCAGTACTTC. The chain is built from TRBV25-1 and TRBJ2-5; TRBD2 agrees at 8 bases. The DNA end lines up better with TRBJ2-7; the J call may be wrong. The germline V gene encodes CDR1 MGHDK and CDR2 SYGVNS. This CDR3 region has 13 residues.

The rearrangement links TRBV5-6 to TRBJ2-5; 9 nucleotides agree with TRBD2. There are 14 residues in the CDR3. J lost 7 bases, V lost 4 bases, and 8 bases had no gene match. Per the germline V gene, CDR1 is SGHDT and CDR2 is YYEEEE. CDR3: CASSGLARGVTQYF. The CDR3 DNA follows: TGTGCCAGCAGCGGACTAGCGAGGGGGGTGACCCAGTACTTC.

There are a few counts of this clone. The chain has TRBV2 and TRBJ2-1, with TRBD1 identical over 7 bases. V was pared by 3 bases and J by 6 bases, with 5 bases of the junction left unmatched. The CDR3 has 14 residues. Germline assignment: CDR1 SNHLY and CDR2 FYNNEI. The CDR3 nucleotides read TGTGCCAGCAGTGACGCGACAGGGTCCAATGAGCAGTTCTTC. Protein: CASSDATGSNEQFF.

The chain recombines TRBV20-1 with TRBJ1-2; possible D gene TRBD1, 6 bases. The CDR3 length is 11 residues. Per germline, CDR1 DFQATT and CDR2 SNEGSKA (reference sequence). Trimming removed 6 bases at V and 8 bases at J, with 13 bases between. CDR3 loop: CSASQGGGYTF. CDR3 coding DNA: TGCAGTGCCTCTCAAGGGGGAGGCTACACCTTC.

The CDR3 is CASRPYSYNEQFF. The CDR3 DNA reads as TGTGCCAGCAGGCCTTATAGCTACAATGAGCAGTTCTTC. V usage is TRBV27 and J usage is TRBJ2-1; D is undetermined. Germline V gene data show CDR1 as MNHEY and CDR2 as SMNVEV (reference sequence). This CDR3 has 13 amino acids. Trimming removed 6 bases at V and 3 bases at J, with 9 bases between.

The chain has TRBV29-1 and TRBJ2-5; TRBD1 is a possible D gene (5 bases). The CDR3 extends over 12 amino acids. Per the germline V gene, CDR1 is SQVTM and CDR2 is ANQGSEA. The V gene lost 4 bases and the J gene lost 5 bases, with 11 bases spanning the gap. The CDR3 nucleotides read TGCAGCGTTGGCAGGGCTAAGGAGACCCAGTACTTC. Amino acids: CSVGRAKETQYF.

The chain employs TRBV25-1 and TRBJ1-2, with TRBD1 identical over 7 bases. Trimming cost V 7 bases and J 2 bases; bases outside gene matches: 4. The CDR3 extends over 13 amino acids. CDR1 is MGHDK and CDR2 is SYGVNS in the germline V gene. The CDR3 nucleotides read TGTGCCAGCAAAGGGGACAGAAACTATGGCTACACCTTC. It yields the protein CASKGDRNYGYTF.

The table lists this clone with a few counts. This chain joins TRBV9 and TRBJ1-2; 8 nucleotides agree with TRBD1. This CDR3 spans 15 amino acids. The germline V gene has CDR1 SGDLS and CDR2 YYNGEE. The ends lost 0 bases at V and 7 bases at J; junction bases unmatched: 8. The CDR3 here is CASSVGGQVLGGYTF. The CDR3 bases are TGTGCCAGCAGCGTAGGGGGACAGGTCCTTGGTGGCTACACCTTC.

This chain links TRBV19 with TRBJ2-1, with 11 bases identical to TRBD1. Per germline, CDR1 LNHDA and CDR2 SQIVND (reference sequence). CDR3 size: 15 residues. The ends lost 5 bases at V and 7 bases at J; junction bases unmatched: 7. This chain's CDR3 is CASSPGQGALNEQFF. CDR3 in DNA: TGTGCCAGTAGTCCAGGACAGGGGGCGTTAAATGAGCAGTTCTTC.